These T cell receptor beta chains were read from a single sample in a study of Ad26.COV2.S vaccination and SARS-CoV-2 variants. The table came from immunoSEQ multiplex PCR; TCRdb's copy has only in-frame clones and leaves some out. The table lists about 430,000 clones, approximately 90% of them singletons. The sequenced sample was peripheral blood, obtained in a trial of Ad26.COV2.S vaccine versus placebo. The receptors here all came from a person between 18 and 60 years old who received the Ad26.COV2.S COVID-19 vaccine or a placebo. The CDR3 runs from the conserved cysteine through the conserved F or W. A D gene is named only where the DNA matches it firmly. Rows may omit the clone size; those that give it use once, few, many or a size class.

abundance	j_gene	v_gene	d_gene	CDR3nt	CDR3aa
.	TRBJ2-7	TRBV29-1	.	TGCAGCGTTGAAGCGACAAGGGGCAAAGGCTCCTACGAGCAGTACTTC	CSVEATRGKGSYEQYF
.	TRBJ2-7	TRBV6-2/TRBV6-3	.	TGTGCCAGCAGTTACTTTGGGCCTTCCTACGAGCAGTACTTC	CASSYFGPSYEQYF
.	TRBJ2-1	TRBV15	.	TGTGCCACCAGCAGAGAACTCGGAAGCTCCTACAATGAGCAGTTCTTC	CATSRELGSSYNEQFF
.	TRBJ2-3	TRBV13	TRBD2	TGTGCCAGCAGCTTACAGACTAGCGGGAGGACTCCTACAGATACGCAGTATTTT	CASSLQTSGRTPTDTQYF
.	TRBJ1-6	TRBV7-2	.	TGTGCCAGCAGCTTAGTACCGGCGAGCTCCTATAATTCACCCCTCCACTTT	CASSLVPASSYNSPLHF
.	TRBJ2-3	TRBV24-1	.	TGTGCCACCAGTGATACCGACCGAGATACGCAGTATTTT	CATSDTDRDTQYF
.	TRBJ2-7	TRBV5-1	TRBD2	TGCGCCAGCAGCTTGGATAGCGGGTATCCCTACGAGCAGTACTTC	CASSLDSGYPYEQYF
.	TRBJ2-5	TRBV4-1	.	TGCGCCAGCAGCCCTTCCGGAGGGGCCCAAGAGACCCAGTACTTC	CASSPSGGAQETQYF
.	TRBJ2-1	TRBV4-2	TRBD2	TGTGCCAGCAGCCAAGCTATGCTAGCGGGAGGGACTGAGCAGTTCTTC	CASSQAMLAGGTEQFF
.	TRBJ1-1	TRBV27	.	TGTGCCAGCAGTCTCAATCCCTACACTGAAGCTTTCTTT	CASSLNPYTEAFF
once	TRBJ1-2	TRBV4-3	.	TGCGCCAGCAGTCCAGGGATTTTCTATGGCTACACCTTC	CASSPGIFYGYTF
.	TRBJ2-3	TRBV6-1	TRBD2	TGTGCCAGCAGTGAAGCGAGGGGAGGGAGAACAGATACGCAGTATTTT	CASSEARGGRTDTQYF
.	TRBJ2-3	TRBV9	.	TGTGCCAGCAGCGTACTAGCCGGCACAGATACGCAGTATTTT	CASSVLAGTDTQYF
.	TRBJ2-1	TRBV7-9	TRBD2	TGTGCCAGCAGCCCGAGGGCGGGAGTCAATGAGCAGTTCTTC	CASSPRAGVNEQFF
few	TRBJ1-2	TRBV6-1	.	TGTGCCAGCAGTGAAGGCGGAATACACTATGGCTACACCTTC	CASSEGGIHYGYTF
.	TRBJ2-7	TRBV25-1	TRBD2	TGTGCCAGCAGTGACCCGAATCCGGGACTAAACGAGCAGTACTTC	CASSDPNPGLNEQYF
.	TRBJ1-4	TRBV30	TRBD1	TGTGCCTGGAGTGCAACAGGGGACTCTAAGAAACTGTTTTTT	CAWSATGDSKKLFF
once	TRBJ2-1	TRBV24-1	.	TGTGCCACCAGTCCCGCAGGGACCTACAATGAGCAGTTCTTC	CATSPAGTYNEQFF
.	TRBJ2-5	TRBV7-8	.	TGTGCCAGCAGCTCATTAGCGCGAGAGCTCAACGCGGCCCAGTACTTC	CASSSLARELNAAQYF
.	TRBJ1-2	TRBV18	TRBD1	TGTGCCAGCTCACCTGGACAGGGGGCGCGGGGCTACACCTTC	CASSPGQGARGYTF
.	TRBJ1-6	TRBV7-3	.	TGTGCCAGCAGCTTGTTCGGGACCGACGATTCACCCCTCCACTTT	CASSLFGTDDSPLHF
.	TRBJ1-3	TRBV2	.	TGTGCCAGCAGTCGCAGTCTCCTATCGAGTGGAAACACCATATATTTT	CASSRSLLSSGNTIYF